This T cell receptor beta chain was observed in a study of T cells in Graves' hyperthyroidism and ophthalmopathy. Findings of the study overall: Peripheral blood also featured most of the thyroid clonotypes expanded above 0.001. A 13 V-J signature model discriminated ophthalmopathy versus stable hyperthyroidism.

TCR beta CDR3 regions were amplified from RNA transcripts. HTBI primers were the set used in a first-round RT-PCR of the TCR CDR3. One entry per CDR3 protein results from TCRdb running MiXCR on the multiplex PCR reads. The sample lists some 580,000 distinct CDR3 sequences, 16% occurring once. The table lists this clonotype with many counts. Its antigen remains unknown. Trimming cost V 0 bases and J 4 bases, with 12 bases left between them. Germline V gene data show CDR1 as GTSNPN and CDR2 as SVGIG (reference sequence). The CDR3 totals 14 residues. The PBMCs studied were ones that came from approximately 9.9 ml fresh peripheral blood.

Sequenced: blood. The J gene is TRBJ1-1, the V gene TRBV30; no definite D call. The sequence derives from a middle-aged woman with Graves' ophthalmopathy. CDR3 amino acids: CAWSVLRAGTEAFF. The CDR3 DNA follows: TGTGCCTGGAGTGTTTTAAGGGCGGGCACTGAAGCTTTCTTT.